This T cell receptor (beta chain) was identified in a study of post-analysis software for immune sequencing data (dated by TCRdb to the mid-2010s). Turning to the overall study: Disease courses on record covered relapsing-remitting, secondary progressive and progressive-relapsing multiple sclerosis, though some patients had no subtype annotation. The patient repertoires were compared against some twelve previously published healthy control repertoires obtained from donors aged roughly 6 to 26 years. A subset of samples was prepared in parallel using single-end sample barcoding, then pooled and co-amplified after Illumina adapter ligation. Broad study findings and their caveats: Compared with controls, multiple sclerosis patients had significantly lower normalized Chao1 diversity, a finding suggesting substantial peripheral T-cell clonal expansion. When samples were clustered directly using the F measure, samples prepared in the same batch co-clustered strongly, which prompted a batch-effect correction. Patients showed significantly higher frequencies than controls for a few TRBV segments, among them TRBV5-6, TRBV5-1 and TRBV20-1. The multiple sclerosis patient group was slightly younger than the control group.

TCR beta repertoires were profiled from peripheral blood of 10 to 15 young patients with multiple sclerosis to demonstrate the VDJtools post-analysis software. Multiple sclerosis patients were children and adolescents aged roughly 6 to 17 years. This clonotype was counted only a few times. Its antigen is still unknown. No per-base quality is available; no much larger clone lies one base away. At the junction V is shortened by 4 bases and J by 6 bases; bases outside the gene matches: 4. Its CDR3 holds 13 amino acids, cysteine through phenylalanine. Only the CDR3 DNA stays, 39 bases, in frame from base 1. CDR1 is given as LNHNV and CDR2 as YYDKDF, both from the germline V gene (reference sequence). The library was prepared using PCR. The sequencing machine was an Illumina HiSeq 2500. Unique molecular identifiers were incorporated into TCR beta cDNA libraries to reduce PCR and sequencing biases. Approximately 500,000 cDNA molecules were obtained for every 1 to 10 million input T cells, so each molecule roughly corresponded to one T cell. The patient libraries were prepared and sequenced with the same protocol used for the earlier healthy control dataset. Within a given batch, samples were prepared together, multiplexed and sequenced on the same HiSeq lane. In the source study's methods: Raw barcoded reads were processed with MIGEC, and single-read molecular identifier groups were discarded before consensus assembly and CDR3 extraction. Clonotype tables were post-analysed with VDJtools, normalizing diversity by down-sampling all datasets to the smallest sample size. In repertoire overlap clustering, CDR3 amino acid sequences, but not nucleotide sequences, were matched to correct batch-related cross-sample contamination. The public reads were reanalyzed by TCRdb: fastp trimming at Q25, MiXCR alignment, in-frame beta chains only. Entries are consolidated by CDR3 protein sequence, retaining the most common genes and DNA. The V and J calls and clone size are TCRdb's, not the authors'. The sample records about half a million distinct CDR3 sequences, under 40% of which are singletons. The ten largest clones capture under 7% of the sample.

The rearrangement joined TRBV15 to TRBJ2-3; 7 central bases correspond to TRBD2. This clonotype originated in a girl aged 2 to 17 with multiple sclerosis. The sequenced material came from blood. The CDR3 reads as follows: CATSMAGVDTQYF. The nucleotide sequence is TGTGCCACCAGCATGGCGGGAGTTGATACGCAGTATTTT. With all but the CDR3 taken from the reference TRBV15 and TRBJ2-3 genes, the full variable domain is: DAMVIQNPRYQVTQFGKPVTLSCSQTLNHNVMYWYQQKSSQAPKLLFHYYDKDFNNEADTPDNFQSRRPNTSFCFLDIRSPGLGDTAMYLCATSMAGVDTQYFGPGTRLTVL.